These 17 T cell receptor beta chains were all obtained from the same sample, sequenced in a study of metastatic and nonmetastatic thyroid tumors. MiXCR reprocessed the PCR reads for TCRdb. This sample has 15,000 to 20,000 clones, with around a third found just once. None of the patients had undergone any treatment ahead of thyroid surgery. The sequenced material came from adjacent normal tissue. The receptors derive from a female donor with papillary thyroid cancer or a benign thyroid nodule (not recorded which). Some clones in this sample may be carry-over from other donors' samples.

The sample holds a few counts of this clone. V gene TRBV30 combines with J gene TRBJ1-3; 7 positions agree with TRBD1. The V gene end was trimmed by 2 bases and the J gene end by 0 bases; junction bases not matched to a gene: 7. This CDR3 has 16 residues. CDR1 and CDR2 from the germline V gene are GTSNPN and SVGIG (reference sequence). Here the CDR3 DNA reads TGTGCCTGGAGTCCGGGACAGTGGAGCTCTGGAAACACCATATATTTT. It translates to CAWSPGQWSSGNTIYF.

This clone was detected a few times. The chain employs TRBV27 and TRBJ2-7; 8 bases are shared with TRBD2. The V gene's germline CDR1 is MNHEY and CDR2 SMNVEV (reference sequence). The CDR3 has 15 residues. V shed 4 bases and J 0 bases; nucleotides not matched to a gene: 5. CDR3 coding DNA: TGTGCCAGCAGTTACGGGCTAGCGGGCTCCTACGAGCAGTACTTC. Encoded protein: CASSYGLAGSYEQYF.

This clone was observed a handful of times. This sequence joins TRBV6-1 and TRBJ1-2; 7 nucleotides match TRBD1. The length of the CDR3 is 13 residues. Germline V gene data show CDR1 as MNHNS and CDR2 as SASEGT. Unmatched junction bases numbered 7, after V lost 8 bases and J lost 4 bases. CDR3 sequence reads: CASGLDRAYGYTF. The CDR3, as DNA: TGTGCCAGCGGACTAGACAGGGCCTATGGCTACACCTTC.

The V call is TRBV3-1, the J call TRBJ2-1, with D possibly matching TRBD2 (6 bases). Deletions cut 5 bases from V and 3 bases from J, with 14 bases between. The CDR3 consists of 15 residues. CDR1 and CDR2 from the germline V gene are LGHDT and YNNKEL (reference sequence). CDR3: CASSKDGGGYNEQFF. Here the CDR3 DNA reads TGTGCCAGCAGCAAGGACGGGGGAGGCTACAATGAGCAGTTCTTC.

Only one count was recorded for this clone. The V gene is TRBV20-1, the J gene TRBJ2-1; 11 nucleotides align to TRBD2. The CDR3 is 15 amino acids. V was clipped by 6 bases and J by 4 bases; unmatched bases: 8. Germline lookup yields CDR1 DFQATT and CDR2 SNEGSKA (reference sequence). DNA of the CDR3: TGCAGTGCCGAGATTAGCGGGGGGGGTTACAATGAGCAGTTCTTC. This gives the protein CSAEISGGGYNEQFF.

This rearrangement joins TRBV6-2 or TRBV6-3 to TRBJ2-1; D unclear. The ends were cut back, 6 bases at V and 2 bases at J, with 14 bases in the middle. The CDR3 extends over 15 amino acids. The germline gives CDR1 MNHEY, CDR2 SVGEGT. The DNA of the CDR3 is TGTGCCAGCAGAACCCCAGATCTGCCCTACAATGAGCAGTTCTTC. As protein: CASRTPDLPYNEQFF.

J is TRBJ2-1 and V is TRBV5-1; TRBD2 matches at 7 bases. V shed 0 bases, J shed 4 bases, and the junction held 4 bases outside the gene matches. CDR1 and CDR2 (germline): SGHRS, YFSETQ. CDR3 length: 15 amino acids. CDR3 amino acids: CASSLGSSGYNEQFF. CDR3 nucleotide sequence: TGCGCCAGCAGCTTGGGATCTAGCGGTTACAATGAGCAGTTCTTC.

This chain connects TRBV20-1 to TRBJ2-3; TRBD2 matches 9 bases. V was clipped by 0 bases and J by 3 bases; unmatched bases: 13. CDR1 is DFQATT, CDR2 SNEGSKA, per germline (reference sequence). This CDR3 has 18 residues. CDR3 bases: TGCAGTGCTAGAGACAGAGGCCTTGGGGCGGGAGGGACAGATACGCAGTATTTT. This codes for CSARDRGLGAGGTDTQYF.

V usage is TRBV9 and J usage is TRBJ2-7, with D maybe TRBD1 (6 bases). V dropped 0 bases and J dropped 1 base, with 11 bases sitting between them. Germline lookup yields CDR1 SGDLS and CDR2 YYNGEE. CDR3 length: 15 residues. The CDR3 loop reads CASSVAGTFSYEQYF. The CDR3 DNA follows: TGTGCCAGCAGCGTAGCAGGGACATTTTCCTACGAGCAGTACTTC.

V is TRBV6-1 and J is TRBJ2-3, with 7 bases identical to TRBD2. V lost 1 base to trimming and J lost 1 base; unmatched junction nucleotides: 2. The CDR3 runs 15 residues. Germline loops: CDR1 MNHNS, CDR2 SASEGT. The CDR3 region has the DNA TGTGCCAGCAGTGAAGTAAGCGGGGGCACAGATACGCAGTATTTT. Translating gives CASSEVSGGTDTQYF.

This clone was observed a handful of times. The rearrangement links TRBV6-8 to TRBJ2-1; 7 nucleotides agree with TRBD2. CDR3 length: 17 residues. V lost 2 bases and J lost 2; bases outside the gene matches: 9. In germline, CDR1 is MNHGY, CDR2 SAAAGT. The CDR3 DNA reads as TGTGCCAGCAGTTACCCCAGACTAGCTTTCACCTACAATGAGCAGTTCTTC. Encoded protein: CASSYPRLAFTYNEQFF.

The chain couples TRBV20-1 to TRBJ1-2, with unresolved D. V was clipped by 0 bases and J by 7 bases, with 15 bases between them. The CDR3 has 14 amino acids. The germline gives CDR1 DFQATT, CDR2 SNEGSKA (reference sequence). The CDR3 coding sequence is TGCAGTGCTAGAGATCAGAAGGGTTTGGGTGGCTACACCTTC. Protein sequence: CSARDQKGLGGYTF.

The rearrangement uses TRBV6-2 or TRBV6-3 and TRBJ1-1; D is possibly TRBD1 (5 bases). Between the trimmed V and J ends, which lost 4 bases and 0 bases, there was a span of 12 bases. CDR1 and CDR2 (germline): MNHEY, SVGEGT. The length of the CDR3 is 15 residues. In nucleotides, the CDR3 is TGTGCCAGCAGTTGGCCCAGGGATGTGAACACTGAAGCTTTCTTT. It encodes CASSWPRDVNTEAFF.

Turning to this clone: Germline is not matched at one junction end, which may reflect a read error. The chain links TRBV7-9 to TRBJ2-7; no clear D. There are 12 residues in the CDR3. Looked up from germline, CDR1 is SEHNR and CDR2 is FQNEAQ (reference sequence). CDR3 sequence: CAGSLGEYVEYF. The CDR3 DNA reads TGTGCCGGCAGCTTAGGCGAATACGTGGAGTACTTC.

The chain is built from TRBV20-1 and TRBJ2-3; D may be TRBD2 (6 bases). With 7 bases removed from V and 4 bases from J, the gap between germline ends came to 15 bases. The CDR3 sequence is 13 residues long. The germline V gene encodes CDR1 DFQATT and CDR2 SNEGSKA (reference sequence). CDR3 loop: CSVGGPVSDTQYF. CDR3 coding DNA: TGCAGTGTGGGAGGCCCGGTCTCAGATACGCAGTATTTT.

This clone came up many times. V and J are TRBV4-2 and TRBJ1-1; a possible D gene is TRBD1 (5 bases). Germline V lookup: CDR1 LGHNA, CDR2 YNFKEQ. V was trimmed by 1 base and J by 0 bases, leaving 9 bases between them. The CDR3 sequence is 15 residues long. For the CDR3, the DNA is TGTGCCAGCAGCCAAGCAACAGGTGTGAACACTGAAGCTTTCTTT. This encodes CASSQATGVNTEAFF.

Remarks on this clone: Germline and junction disagree at one end, which may indicate a read error. The rearrangement joins TRBV6-9 to TRBJ1-6; perhaps TRBD1 as D (5 bases). The CDR3 runs 15 residues. Germline CDR1 MNHGY, CDR2 SVAAGI. The CDR3 DNA is TGTGCCAGCAAAGGGGATCGGGGTTATAGTTCACCCCTCCACTTT. It specifies CASKGDRGYSSPLHF.